This T cell receptor beta chain was profiled in a study of shared clonotypes between healthy human individuals. The wider study: Used for every donor were three CD4 naive, three CD4 memory, two CD8 naive and one CD8 memory plate.

Per germline, CDR1 LGHNT and CDR2 FRNRAP. CDR3 length equals 14 residues. With 2 bases removed from V and 4 bases from J, the gap between germline ends came to 11 bases. Clones were sequenced by immunoSEQ multiplex PCR, and TCRdb holds only the in-frame ones, with some missing. The repertoire holds about 1.1 million clones, with roughly 80% as singletons. This sequence joins TRBV12-5 and TRBJ1-2; D is unresolved. The sequencing input was memory CD4+ T cells from PBMCs. Subset here: CD45RA-negative fraction. The receptor's source is a man younger than 30 in good health. Some clones in this sample may be carry-over from other donors' samples. The CDR3 loop is CASGLTPPGYGYTF. CDR3 nucleotide sequence: TGTGCTAGTGGTTTGACTCCCCCTGGCTATGGCTACACCTTC.